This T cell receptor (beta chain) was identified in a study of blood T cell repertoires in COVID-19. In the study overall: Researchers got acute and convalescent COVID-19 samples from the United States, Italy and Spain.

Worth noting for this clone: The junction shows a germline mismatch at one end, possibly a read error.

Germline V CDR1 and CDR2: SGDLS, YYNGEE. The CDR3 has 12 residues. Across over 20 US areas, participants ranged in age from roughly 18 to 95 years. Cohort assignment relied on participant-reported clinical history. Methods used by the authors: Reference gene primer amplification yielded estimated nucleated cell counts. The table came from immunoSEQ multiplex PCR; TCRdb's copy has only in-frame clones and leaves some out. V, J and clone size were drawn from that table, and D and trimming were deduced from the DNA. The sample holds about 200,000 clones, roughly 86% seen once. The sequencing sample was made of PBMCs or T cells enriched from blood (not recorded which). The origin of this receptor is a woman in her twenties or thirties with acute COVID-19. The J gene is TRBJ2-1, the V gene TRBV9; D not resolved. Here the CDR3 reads CASSVVGQKALF. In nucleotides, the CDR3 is TGTGCCAGCAGCGTAGTGGGCCAGAAGGCTCTCTTC.